This T cell receptor beta chain was captured by sequencing in a study of metastatic and nonmetastatic thyroid tumors. Study-wide context: Repertoire comparison spanned blood and tumor or nodule tissue of malignant and benign thyroid patients.

The CDR3 is made up of 13 amino acids. The ends were cut back, 1 base at V and 7 bases at J, with 5 bases in the middle. Per the germline V gene, CDR1 is SGHTA and CDR2 is FQGNSA. The study, taken as a whole, reports: In blood and tumor, TCR beta diversity was reportedly significantly higher in malignant thyroid tumors than in benign nodules.

Per the original data handling: Across clinicopathological groups, CDR3 differences served as the basis for building a distant-metastasis classifier for papillary thyroid cancer. TCRdb re-called clones from the PCR reads using MiXCR. TCRdb, not the original authors, processed these V and J calls. The sample records under 95,000 clones, more than 9.5% being singletons. None of the patients had undergone any treatment ahead of thyroid surgery. This clone has ten or more counts. Its specificity is not known. The sequenced material came from blood. This clonotype was sampled from a female donor with papillary thyroid cancer or a benign thyroid nodule (not recorded which). Some clones in this sample may be carry-over from other donors' samples. V gene TRBV7-2 combines with J gene TRBJ1-6; no reliable D call. In nucleotides, the CDR3 is TGTGCCAGCAGCTTAGAAATGAATTCACCCCTCCACTTT. It yields the protein CASSLEMNSPLHF.